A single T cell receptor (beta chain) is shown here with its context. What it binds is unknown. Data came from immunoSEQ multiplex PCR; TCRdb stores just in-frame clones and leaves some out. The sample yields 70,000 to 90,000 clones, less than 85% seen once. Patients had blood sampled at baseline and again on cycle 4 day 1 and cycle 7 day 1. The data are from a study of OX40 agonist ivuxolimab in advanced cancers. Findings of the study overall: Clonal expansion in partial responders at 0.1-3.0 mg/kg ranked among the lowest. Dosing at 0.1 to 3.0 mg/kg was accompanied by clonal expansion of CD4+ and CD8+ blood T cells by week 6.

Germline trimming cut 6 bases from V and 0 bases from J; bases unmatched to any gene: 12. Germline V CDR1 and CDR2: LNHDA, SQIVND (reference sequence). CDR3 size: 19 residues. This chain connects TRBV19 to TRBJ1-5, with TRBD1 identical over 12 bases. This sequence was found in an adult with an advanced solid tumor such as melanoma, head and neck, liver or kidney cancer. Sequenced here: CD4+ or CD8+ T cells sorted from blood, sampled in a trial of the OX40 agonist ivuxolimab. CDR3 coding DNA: TGTGCCAGTAGCCATCCGGGACAGGGGGCTGGGTATAGCAATCAGCCCCAGCATTTT. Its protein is CASSHPGQGAGYSNQPQHF.